This TCR beta chain was captured by sequencing in a study of beta chain features in type 1 diabetes. In total, each donor contributed a single heparinised blood draw that averaged around 100 mL. V was clipped by 1 base and J by 1 base, with 7 bases between them. Germline CDR1 and CDR2: SGHTA and FQGTGA. This CDR3 has 15 amino acids. Of the isolated RNA, all was reverse transcribed, and so the sequenced material was expressed TCRB transcripts. This table comes from immunoSEQ multiplex PCR, and its TCRdb copy is limited to in-frame clones, with some not included. The top ten clones hold under 1.3% of a sample with some 270,000 clones, 8% of them seen once. In this sample, this clone turned up once.

The origin of this receptor is a woman between 18 and 30 years old in good health. The specimen sequenced was central memory CD4+ T cells from blood. The chain uses TRBV7-3 and TRBJ2-2; D not certain. Here the CDR3 DNA reads TGTGCCAGCAGCTTAAACGGGTTGAACACCGGGGAGCTGTTTTTT. Its protein is CASSLNGLNTGELFF.